The rows below give T cell receptor beta chains drawn from one sample of a study of T cell responses to AZD1222 COVID-19 vaccine. Repertoires were generated with immunoSEQ multiplex PCR, while TCRdb's copy carries only in-frame clones and drops some. The profile covers 90,000 to 100,000 clones, with about 89% appearing a single time and about 7.8% taken by the ten largest. The sequencing here drew on peripheral blood, taken on day 0 of AZD1222 vaccination. The receptor source for this set is an adult in good health. Both conserved end residues are part of each CDR3. The D gene is left open where the match is weak. Clone size is stated in some rows and not others, as once, few, many or a class when expanded.

NA	NA	TRBJ2-3	TRBV3-1/TRBV3-2	CASSPRPEFSTDTQYF	TGTGCCAGCAGCCCTCGCCCCGAGTTTAGCACAGATACGCAGTATTTT
TRBD1	NA	TRBJ1-3	TRBV24-1	CATSDGTGSGNTIYF	TGTGCCACCAGTGATGGGACAGGTTCTGGAAACACCATATATTTT
NA	NA	TRBJ2-7	TRBV4-3	CASSPSAVSYEQYF	TGCGCCAGCAGCCCTAGCGCCGTCTCCTACGAGCAGTACTTC
TRBD1	NA	TRBJ1-2	TRBV28	CASSWTGRVIF	TGTGCCAGCAGTTGGACAGGGCGCGTCATCTTC
NA	once	TRBJ2-1	TRBV28	CASSLGRLNSYNEQFF	TGTGCCAGCAGCCTTGGACGCTTAAACTCCTACAATGAGCAGTTCTTC
NA	NA	TRBJ2-2	TRBV7-3	CASSPSAVNTGELFF	TGTGCCAGCAGCCCATCAGCGGTGAACACCGGGGAGCTGTTTTTT
NA	NA	TRBJ1-3	TRBV5-6	CASSLAQYGNTIYF	TGTGCCAGCAGCTTGGCCCAATATGGAAACACCATATATTTT
NA	once	TRBJ2-1	TRBV21-1	CASPGTGEFF	TGTGCCAGCCCTGGGACTGGCGAGTTCTTC
NA	NA	TRBJ2-2	TRBV5-1	CASSFSGTNTGELFF	TGCGCCAGCAGCTTCTCCGGGACAAACACCGGGGAGCTGTTTTTT
TRBD1	NA	TRBJ2-7	TRBV7-2	CASSSGTGDEQYF	TGTGCCAGCAGCTCCGGGACAGGGGACGAGCAGTACTTC
NA	NA	TRBJ1-1	TRBV10-3	CAIRPRGTNTEAFF	TGTGCCATCAGGCCCAGGGGAACGAACACTGAAGCTTTCTTT
NA	NA	TRBJ2-1	TRBV27	CASSVGRVNEQFF	TGTGCCAGCAGCGTTGGTAGGGTGAATGAGCAGTTCTTC
NA	NA	TRBJ1-1	TRBV18	CASSPGGSGTEAFF	TGTGCCAGCTCACCTGGGGGCAGCGGCACTGAAGCTTTCTTT
TRBD1	NA	TRBJ1-2	TRBV27	CASSWGDRVRAGYTF	TGTGCCAGCAGTTGGGGGGACAGGGTGAGAGCTGGCTACACCTTC
NA	NA	TRBJ2-1	TRBV19	CASSIVWGMRNEQFF	TGTGCCAGTAGTATAGTCTGGGGTATGAGGAATGAGCAGTTCTTC
NA	NA	TRBJ2-3	TRBV7-2	CASSLATRGGADTQYF	TGTGCCAGCAGCTTAGCGACCAGGGGGGGCGCAGATACGCAGTATTTT
NA	NA	TRBJ2-7	TRBV29-1	CSVQGGQGSSYEQYF	TGCAGCGTCCAAGGGGGGCAGGGCAGCTCCTACGAGCAGTACTTC
NA	NA	TRBJ1-6	TRBV9	CASSVGGLKNSPLHF	TGTGCCAGCAGCGTAGGGGGATTGAAAAATTCACCCCTCCACTTT
NA	NA	TRBJ1-6	TRBV5-1	CASSNQRTGSGDNSPLHF	TGCGCCAGCAGCAATCAGCGTACAGGGTCAGGGGATAATTCACCCCTCCACTTT
TRBD1	NA	TRBJ2-3	TRBV29-1	CSVETGKGTDTQYF	TGCAGCGTTGAGACAGGGAAAGGCACAGATACGCAGTATTTT
TRBD1	NA	TRBJ2-7	TRBV4-3	CASSQVAKGPDRRTYEQYF	TGCGCCAGCAGCCAAGTGGCTAAAGGCCCGGACAGGAGAACCTACGAGCAGTACTTC
NA	NA	TRBJ2-2	TRBV11-3	CASSPTRTGELFF	TGTGCCAGCAGCCCAACTAGGACCGGGGAGCTGTTTTTT
TRBD1	once	TRBJ1-2	TRBV10-3	CAISLGQGPYYGYTF	TGTGCCATCAGTTTGGGACAGGGGCCCTACTATGGCTACACCTTC
NA	once	TRBJ1-2	TRBV4-1	CASSQDWRTARPVYGYTF	TGCGCCAGCAGCCAAGACTGGAGGACGGCCCGACCTGTTTATGGCTACACCTTC
NA	NA	TRBJ1-1	TRBV11-2	CASSLEPGVNTEAFF	TGTGCCAGCAGCTTAGAACCAGGAGTGAACACTGAAGCTTTCTTT
NA	NA	TRBJ1-6	TRBV5-1	CASSLETGNSPLHF	TGCGCCAGCAGCTTGGAGACGGGGAATTCACCCCTCCACTTT
NA	NA	TRBJ1-1	TRBV5-1	CASSLEALSDTEAFF	TGCGCCAGCAGCTTAGAGGCATTATCTGACACTGAAGCTTTCTTT
NA	few	TRBJ1-5	TRBV6-5	CASSYGQHDQPQHF	TGTGCCAGCAGTTACGGACAGCATGATCAGCCCCAGCATTTT
NA	NA	TRBJ1-6	TRBV4-1	CASSTEERQSPLHF	TGCGCCAGCAGCACGGAAGAGAGGCAGTCACCCCTCCACTTT
NA	NA	TRBJ1-6	TRBV21-1	CASSKVYESGNSPLHF	TGTGCCAGCAGCAAAGTGTACGAGTCGGGGAATTCACCCCTCCACTTT
NA	NA	TRBJ2-3	TRBV4-1	CASSQEGRPTSTDTQYF	TGCGCCAGCAGCCAAGAAGGCAGACCCACTAGCACAGATACGCAGTATTTT
NA	NA	TRBJ1-4	TRBV7-2	CASSLGGFFEKLFF	TGTGCCAGCAGCTTGGGGGGGTTTTTTGAAAAACTGTTTTTT
TRBD1	NA	TRBJ2-7	TRBV6-2/TRBV6-3	CASSYEGAPLAEQYF	TGTGCCAGCAGTTACGAGGGGGCCCCCCTCGCCGAGCAGTACTTC
NA	once	TRBJ1-2	TRBV30	CAWTLQAGDGYTF	TGTGCCTGGACCCTACAGGCAGGGGATGGCTACACCTTC
NA	once	TRBJ2-5	TRBV7-8	CASSLRSTGQYF	TGTGCCAGCAGCCTCCGCTCGACAGGCCAGTACTTC
NA	NA	TRBJ1-5	TRBV6-5	CASSYSMPSSQPQHF	TGTGCCAGCAGTTACTCGATGCCCTCGAGTCAGCCCCAGCATTTT
NA	NA	TRBJ1-4	TRBV6-5	CASRNPRGHEKLFF	TGTGCCAGCAGGAACCCCCGGGGGCACGAAAAACTGTTTTTT
TRBD2	NA	TRBJ2-1	TRBV5-1	CASSLGIGLVSYNEQFF	TGCGCCAGCAGCTTGGGGATTGGACTAGTGAGCTACAATGAGCAGTTCTTC
NA	NA	TRBJ1-5	TRBV28	CASSSSQPQHF	TGTGCCAGCAGTTCATCTCAGCCCCAGCATTTT
NA	NA	TRBJ2-2	TRBV5-1	CASSFRGFDTGELFF	TGCGCCAGCAGCTTCCGGGGGTTCGACACCGGGGAGCTGTTTTTT
NA	once	TRBJ2-6	TRBV7-2	CASSLAVSGANVLTF	TGTGCCAGCAGCTTAGCTGTATCCGGGGCCAACGTCCTGACTTTC
TRBD2	NA	TRBJ2-3	TRBV15	CATSRRSGRGTDTQYF	TGTGCCACCAGCAGACGTAGCGGGAGGGGCACAGATACGCAGTATTTT
NA	NA	TRBJ1-5	TRBV6-5	CASSYSRDGNQPQHF	TGTGCCAGCAGTTACAGCAGGGATGGCAATCAGCCCCAGCATTTT